Listed below are T cell receptor beta chains from one sample, sequenced in a study of cytotoxic CD8 clonotypes in ibrutinib-treated CLL. TCRdb keeps only in-frame clones here, not all; method: immunoSEQ multiplex PCR. This sample has about 160,000 clones, with around 84% found just once. The material was PBMCs, obtained after 12 months of ibrutinib treatment. The receptor set was obtained from a human donor with chronic lymphocytic leukemia. The CDR3 runs from the conserved cysteine through the conserved F or W. Fields, in order: V gene, D gene, clone size, J gene, CDR3 protein, CDR3 DNA. A D gene is named only where the DNA matches it firmly. Clone size is shown for a subset of rows, as once, few, many or a class of expanded clone.

v_gene: TRBV7-3; d_gene: NA; abundance: NA; j_gene: TRBJ1-4; CDR3aa: CASSLNLRIGEKLFF; CDR3nt: TGTGCCAGCAGCTTAAACCTCCGGATTGGGGAAAAACTGTTTTTT
v_gene: TRBV10-3; d_gene: NA; abundance: NA; j_gene: TRBJ2-2; CDR3aa: CAISESGGAGELFF; CDR3nt: TGTGCCATCAGTGAGTCAGGGGGGGCCGGGGAGCTGTTTTTT
v_gene: TRBV6-6; d_gene: NA; abundance: NA; j_gene: TRBJ2-7; CDR3aa: CASSYSRDDPPYEQYF; CDR3nt: TGTGCCAGCAGTTACTCAAGGGACGATCCCCCCTACGAGCAGTACTTC
v_gene: TRBV6-1; d_gene: TRBD1; abundance: NA; j_gene: TRBJ1-6; CDR3aa: CASSRQGYNSPLHF; CDR3nt: TGTGCCAGCAGTCGACAGGGCTATAATTCACCCCTCCACTTT
v_gene: TRBV7-9; d_gene: NA; abundance: NA; j_gene: TRBJ2-3; CDR3aa: CATKEGGDTQYF; CDR3nt: TGTGCCACCAAGGAGGGGGGAGATACGCAGTATTTT
v_gene: TRBV5-4; d_gene: TRBD1; abundance: NA; j_gene: TRBJ2-1; CDR3aa: CASSTGTVYNEQFF; CDR3nt: TGTGCCAGCAGCACCGGGACAGTTTACAATGAGCAGTTCTTC
v_gene: TRBV4-3; d_gene: NA; abundance: many; j_gene: TRBJ1-5; CDR3aa: CASSQDWGRDQPQHF; CDR3nt: TGCGCCAGCAGCCAAGATTGGGGCAGGGACCAGCCCCAGCATTTT
v_gene: TRBV9; d_gene: NA; abundance: NA; j_gene: TRBJ1-1; CDR3aa: CASSVELNTEAFF; CDR3nt: TGTGCCAGCAGCGTAGAGCTGAACACTGAAGCTTTCTTT
v_gene: TRBV4-2; d_gene: NA; abundance: NA; j_gene: TRBJ2-1; CDR3aa: CASSQSPNEQFF; CDR3nt: TGTGCCAGCAGCCAAAGCCCCAATGAGCAGTTCTTC
v_gene: TRBV28; d_gene: TRBD1; abundance: NA; j_gene: TRBJ1-1; CDR3aa: CASSPGQGAGTEAFF; CDR3nt: TGTGCCAGCAGTCCGGGACAGGGGGCGGGCACTGAAGCTTTCTTT
v_gene: TRBV10-3; d_gene: NA; abundance: once; j_gene: TRBJ1-5; CDR3aa: CAVRGGNQPQHF; CDR3nt: TGTGCCGTCCGGGGGGGGAATCAGCCCCAGCATTTT
v_gene: TRBV14; d_gene: TRBD1; abundance: NA; j_gene: TRBJ1-2; CDR3aa: CASSQALGGNYGYTF; CDR3nt: TGTGCCAGCAGCCAAGCTCTAGGGGGCAACTATGGCTACACCTTC
v_gene: TRBV2; d_gene: NA; abundance: NA; j_gene: TRBJ1-4; CDR3aa: CASSERKGNEKLFF; CDR3nt: TGTGCCAGCAGTGAGAGAAAGGGGAATGAAAAACTGTTTTTT
v_gene: TRBV6-5; d_gene: TRBD1; abundance: NA; j_gene: TRBJ1-2; CDR3aa: CASSYTSFRDRYGYTF; CDR3nt: TGTGCCAGCAGTTACACTTCTTTCCGGGACAGATATGGCTACACCTTC
v_gene: TRBV7-2; d_gene: TRBD1; abundance: NA; j_gene: TRBJ1-1; CDR3aa: CASSLPQTGASEAFF; CDR3nt: TGTGCCAGCAGCTTACCCCAGACAGGGGCAAGTGAAGCTTTCTTT
v_gene: TRBV28; d_gene: NA; abundance: NA; j_gene: TRBJ1-5; CDR3aa: CASRSNSNQPQHF; CDR3nt: TGTGCCAGCAGGAGTAATAGCAATCAGCCCCAGCATTTT